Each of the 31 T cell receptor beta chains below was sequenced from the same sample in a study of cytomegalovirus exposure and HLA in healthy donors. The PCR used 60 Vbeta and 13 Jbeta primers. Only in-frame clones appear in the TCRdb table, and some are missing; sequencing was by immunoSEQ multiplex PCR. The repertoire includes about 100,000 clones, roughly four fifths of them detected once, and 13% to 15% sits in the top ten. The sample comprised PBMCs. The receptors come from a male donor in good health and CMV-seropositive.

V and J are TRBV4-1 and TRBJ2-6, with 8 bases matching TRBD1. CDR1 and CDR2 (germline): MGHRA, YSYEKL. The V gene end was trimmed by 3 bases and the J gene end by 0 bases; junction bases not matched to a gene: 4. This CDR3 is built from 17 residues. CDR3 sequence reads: CASSQGQVLSGANVLTF. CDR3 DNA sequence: TGCGCCAGCAGCCAGGGACAGGTCCTCTCTGGGGCCAACGTCCTGACTTTC.

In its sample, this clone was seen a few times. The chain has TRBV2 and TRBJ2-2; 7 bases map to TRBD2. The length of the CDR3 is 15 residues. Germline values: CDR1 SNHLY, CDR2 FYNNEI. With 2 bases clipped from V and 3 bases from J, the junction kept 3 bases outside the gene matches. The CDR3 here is CASSELSGDTGELFF. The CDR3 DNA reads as TGTGCCAGCAGTGAACTCAGCGGGGACACCGGGGAGCTGTTTTTT.

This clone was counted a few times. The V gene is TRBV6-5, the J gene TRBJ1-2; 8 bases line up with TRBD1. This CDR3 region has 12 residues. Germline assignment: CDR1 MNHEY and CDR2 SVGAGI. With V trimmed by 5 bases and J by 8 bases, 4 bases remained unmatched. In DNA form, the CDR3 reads TGTGCCAGCAGTCAAGACAGGGGCGGCTACACCTTC. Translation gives CASSQDRGGYTF.

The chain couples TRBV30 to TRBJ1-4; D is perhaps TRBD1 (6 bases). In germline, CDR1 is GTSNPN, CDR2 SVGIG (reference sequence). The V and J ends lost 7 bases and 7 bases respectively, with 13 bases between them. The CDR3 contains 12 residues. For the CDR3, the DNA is TGTGCCTTTAAGGGAGGGGGTGAAAAACTGTTTTTT. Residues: CAFKGGGEKLFF.

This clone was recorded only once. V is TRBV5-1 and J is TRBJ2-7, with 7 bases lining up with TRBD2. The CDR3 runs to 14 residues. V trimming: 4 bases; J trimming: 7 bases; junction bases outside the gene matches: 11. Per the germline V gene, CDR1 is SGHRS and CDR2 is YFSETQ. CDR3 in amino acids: CASSPGREAGEQYF. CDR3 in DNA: TGCGCCAGCAGCCCAGGGAGGGAGGCGGGAGAGCAGTACTTC.

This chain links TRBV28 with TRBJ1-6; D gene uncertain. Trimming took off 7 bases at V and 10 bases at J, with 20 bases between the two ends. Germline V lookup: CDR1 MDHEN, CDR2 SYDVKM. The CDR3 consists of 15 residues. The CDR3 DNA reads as TGTGCCAGCACCCATTATCGAGGGAGTATGTCACCCCTCCACTTT. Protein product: CASTHYRGSMSPLHF.

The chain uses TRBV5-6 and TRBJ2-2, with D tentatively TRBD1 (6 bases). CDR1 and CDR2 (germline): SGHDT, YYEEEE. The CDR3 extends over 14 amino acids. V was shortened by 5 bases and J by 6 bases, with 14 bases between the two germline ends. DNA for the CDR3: TGTGCCAGCAGGACCGGGACAATCGCCGGGGAGCTGTTTTTT. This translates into CASRTGTIAGELFF.

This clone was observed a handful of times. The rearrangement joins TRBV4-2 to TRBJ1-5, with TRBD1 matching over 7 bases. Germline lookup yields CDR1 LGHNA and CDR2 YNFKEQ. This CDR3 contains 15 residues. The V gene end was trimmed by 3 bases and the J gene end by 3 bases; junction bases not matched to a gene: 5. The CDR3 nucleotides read TGTGCCAGCAGCCAGAATACAGGGGCCAATCAGCCCCAGCATTTT. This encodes CASSQNTGANQPQHF.

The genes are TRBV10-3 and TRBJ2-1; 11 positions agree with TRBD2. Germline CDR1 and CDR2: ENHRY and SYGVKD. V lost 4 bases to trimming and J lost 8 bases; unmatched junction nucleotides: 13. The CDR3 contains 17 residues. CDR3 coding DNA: TGTGCCATCAGTGGGTCTCTTTCCCTAGCGGGGGGTGATGAGCAGTTCTTC. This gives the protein CAISGSLSLAGGDEQFF.

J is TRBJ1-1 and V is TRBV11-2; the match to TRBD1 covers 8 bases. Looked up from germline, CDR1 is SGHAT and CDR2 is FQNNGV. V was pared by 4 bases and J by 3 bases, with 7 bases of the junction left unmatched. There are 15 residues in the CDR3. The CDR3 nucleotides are TGTGCCAGCAGCTCGATCAGGGGGCGGCACACTGAAGCTTTCTTT. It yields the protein CASSSIRGRHTEAFF.

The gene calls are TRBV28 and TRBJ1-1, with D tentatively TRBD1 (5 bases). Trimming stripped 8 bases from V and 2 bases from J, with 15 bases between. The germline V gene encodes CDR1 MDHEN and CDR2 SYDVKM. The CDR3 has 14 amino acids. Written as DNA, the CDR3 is TGTGCCAGCCTAATGGGGCGGCGAAACACTGAAGCTTTCTTT. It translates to CASLMGRRNTEAFF. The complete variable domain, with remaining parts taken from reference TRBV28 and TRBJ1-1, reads DVKVTQSSRYLVKRTGEKVFLECVQDMDHENMFWYRQDPGLGLRLIYFSYDVKMKEKGDIPEGYSVSREKKERFSLILESASTNQTSMYLCASLMGRRNTEAFFGQGTRLTVV.

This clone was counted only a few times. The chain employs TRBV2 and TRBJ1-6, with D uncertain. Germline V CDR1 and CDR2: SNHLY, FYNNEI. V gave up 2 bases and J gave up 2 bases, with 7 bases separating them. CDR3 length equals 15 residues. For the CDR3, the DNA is TGTGCCAGCAGTGAACGGTTACCCTATAATTCACCCCTCCACTTT. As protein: CASSERLPYNSPLHF.

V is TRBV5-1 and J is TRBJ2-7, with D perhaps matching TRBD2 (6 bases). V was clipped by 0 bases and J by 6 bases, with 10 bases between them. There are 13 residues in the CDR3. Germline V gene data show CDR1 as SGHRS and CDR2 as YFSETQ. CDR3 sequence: CASSLEASVEQYF. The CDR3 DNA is TGCGCCAGCAGCTTGGAGGCTAGCGTCGAGCAGTACTTC. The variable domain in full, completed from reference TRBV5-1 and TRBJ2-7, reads KAGVTQTPRYLIKTRGQQVTLSCSPISGHRSVSWYQQTPGQGLQFLFEYFSETQRNKGNFPGRFSGRQFSNSRSEMNVSTLELGDSALYLCASSLEASVEQYFGPGTRLTVT.

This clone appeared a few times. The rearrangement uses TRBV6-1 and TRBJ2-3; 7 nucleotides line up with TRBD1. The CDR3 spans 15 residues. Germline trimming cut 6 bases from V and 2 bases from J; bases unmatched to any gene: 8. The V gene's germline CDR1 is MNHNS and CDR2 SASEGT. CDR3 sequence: CASSAPGGVTDTQYF. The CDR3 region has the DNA TGTGCCAGCAGCGCACCAGGGGGAGTCACAGATACGCAGTATTTT.

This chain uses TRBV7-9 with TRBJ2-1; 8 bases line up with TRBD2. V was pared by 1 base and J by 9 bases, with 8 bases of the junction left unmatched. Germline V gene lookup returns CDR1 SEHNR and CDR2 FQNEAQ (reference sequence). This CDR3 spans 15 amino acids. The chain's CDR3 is CASSLVTGGAGEQFF. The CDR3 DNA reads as TGTGCCAGCAGCTTAGTCACCGGGGGGGCAGGTGAGCAGTTCTTC.

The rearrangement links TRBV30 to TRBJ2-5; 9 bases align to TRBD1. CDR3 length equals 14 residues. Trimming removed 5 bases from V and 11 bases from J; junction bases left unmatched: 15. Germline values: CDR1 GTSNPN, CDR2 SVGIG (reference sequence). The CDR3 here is CAWGRGTGRREQYF. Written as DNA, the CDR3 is TGTGCCTGGGGAAGAGGGACAGGGAGGAGGGAGCAGTACTTC.

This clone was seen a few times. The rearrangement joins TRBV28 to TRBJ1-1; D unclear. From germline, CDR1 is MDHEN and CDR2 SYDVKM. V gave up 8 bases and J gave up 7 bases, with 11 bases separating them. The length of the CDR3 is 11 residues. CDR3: CASHTAVEAFF. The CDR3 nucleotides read TGTGCCAGCCACACAGCCGTTGAAGCTTTCTTT.

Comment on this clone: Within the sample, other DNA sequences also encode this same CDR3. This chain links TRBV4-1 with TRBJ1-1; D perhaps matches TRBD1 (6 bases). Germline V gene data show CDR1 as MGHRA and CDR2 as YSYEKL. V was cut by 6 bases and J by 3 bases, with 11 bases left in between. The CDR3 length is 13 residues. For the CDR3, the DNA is TGCGCCAGCAGGCAGGGGTTAGACACTGAAGCTTTCTTT. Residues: CASRQGLDTEAFF.

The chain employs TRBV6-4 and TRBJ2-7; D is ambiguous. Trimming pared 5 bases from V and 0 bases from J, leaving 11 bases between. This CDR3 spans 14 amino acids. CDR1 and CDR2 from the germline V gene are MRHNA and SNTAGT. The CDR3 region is CASSSQVSSYEQYF. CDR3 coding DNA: TGTGCCAGCAGTTCGCAGGTGAGCTCCTACGAGCAGTACTTC.

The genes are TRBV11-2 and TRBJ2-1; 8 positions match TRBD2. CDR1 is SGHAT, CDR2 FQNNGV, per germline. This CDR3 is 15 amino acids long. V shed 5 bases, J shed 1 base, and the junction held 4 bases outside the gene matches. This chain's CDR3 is CASSRGGGSYNEQFF. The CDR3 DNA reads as TGTGCCAGCAGCCGGGGGGGTGGGTCCTACAATGAGCAGTTCTTC.

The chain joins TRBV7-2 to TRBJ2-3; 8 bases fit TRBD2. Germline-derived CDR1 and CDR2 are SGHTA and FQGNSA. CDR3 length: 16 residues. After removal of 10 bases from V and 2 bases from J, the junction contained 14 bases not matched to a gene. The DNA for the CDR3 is TGTGCCACCAGTTCCCAGACTAGCGAATTCACAGATACGCAGTATTTT. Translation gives CATSSQTSEFTDTQYF.

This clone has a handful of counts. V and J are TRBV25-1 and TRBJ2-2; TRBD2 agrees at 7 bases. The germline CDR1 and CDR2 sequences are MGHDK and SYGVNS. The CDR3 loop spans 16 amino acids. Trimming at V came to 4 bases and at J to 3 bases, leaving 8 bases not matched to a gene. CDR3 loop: CASSAPGDYYTGELFF. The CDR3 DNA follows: TGTGCCAGCAGTGCTCCCGGGGACTACTACACCGGGGAGCTGTTTTTT.

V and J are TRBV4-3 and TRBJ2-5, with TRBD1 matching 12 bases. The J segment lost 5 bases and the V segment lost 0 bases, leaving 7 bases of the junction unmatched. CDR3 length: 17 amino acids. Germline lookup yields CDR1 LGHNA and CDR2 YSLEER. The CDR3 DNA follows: TGCGCCAGCAGCCAAGATCCGGGACAGGGGGCGCGGGAGACCCAGTACTTC. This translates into CASSQDPGQGARETQYF.

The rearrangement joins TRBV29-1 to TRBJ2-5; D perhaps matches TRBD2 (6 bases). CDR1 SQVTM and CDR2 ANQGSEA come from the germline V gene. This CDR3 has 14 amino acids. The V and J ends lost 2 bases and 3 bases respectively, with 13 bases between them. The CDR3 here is CSVERSEGKETQYF. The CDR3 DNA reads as TGCAGCGTTGAAAGGTCGGAGGGTAAAGAGACCCAGTACTTC.

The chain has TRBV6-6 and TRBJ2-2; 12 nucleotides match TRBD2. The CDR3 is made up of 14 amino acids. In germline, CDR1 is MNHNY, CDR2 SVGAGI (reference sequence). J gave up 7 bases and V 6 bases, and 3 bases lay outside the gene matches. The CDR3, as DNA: TGTGCCAGCAGAAGACTAGCGGGGGACGGGGAGCTGTTTTTT. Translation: CASRRLAGDGELFF.

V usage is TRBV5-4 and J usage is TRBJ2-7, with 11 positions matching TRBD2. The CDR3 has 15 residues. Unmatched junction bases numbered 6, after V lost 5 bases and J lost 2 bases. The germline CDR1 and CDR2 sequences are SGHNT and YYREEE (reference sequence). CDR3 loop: CASRPGTSGTYEQYF. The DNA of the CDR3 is TGTGCCAGCAGGCCCGGGACTAGCGGAACCTACGAGCAGTACTTC.

The CDR3 DNA reads TGTGCCATCAGTGAGTCGAGGTCAGCTAGCGGGAAATACAATGAGCAGTTCTTC. This sequence encodes CAISESRSASGKYNEQFF. The gene calls are TRBV10-3 and TRBJ2-1; 9 bases fit TRBD2. Trimming at V came to 0 bases and at J to 4 bases, leaving 10 bases not matched to a gene. The CDR3 is 18 residues long. Germline V gives CDR1 ENHRY, CDR2 SYGVKD.

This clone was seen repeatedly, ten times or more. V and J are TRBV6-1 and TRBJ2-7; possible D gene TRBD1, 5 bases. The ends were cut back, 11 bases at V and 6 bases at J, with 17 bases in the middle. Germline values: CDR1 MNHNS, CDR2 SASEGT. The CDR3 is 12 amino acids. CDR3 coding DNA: TGTGCCCTACAACAGCAGGGTTCCGAGCAGTACTTC. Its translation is CALQQQGSEQYF.

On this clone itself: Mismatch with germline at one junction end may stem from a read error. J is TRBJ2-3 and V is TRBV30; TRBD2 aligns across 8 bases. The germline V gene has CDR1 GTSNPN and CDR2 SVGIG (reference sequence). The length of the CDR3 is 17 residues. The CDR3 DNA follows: TGTGCCTGGAACTGGCAGCGGGGGCCCCTAGACACAGATGCGCAGTATTTT. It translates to CAWNWQRGPLDTDAQYF.

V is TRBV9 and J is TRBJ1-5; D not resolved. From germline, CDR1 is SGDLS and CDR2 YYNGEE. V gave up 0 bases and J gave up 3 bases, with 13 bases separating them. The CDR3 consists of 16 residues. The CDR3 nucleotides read TGTGCCAGCAGCGTAGGGCTCGGAGGGAACAATCAGCCCCAGCATTTT. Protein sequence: CASSVGLGGNNQPQHF. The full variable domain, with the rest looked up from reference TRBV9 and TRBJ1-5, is DSGVTQTPKHLITATGQRVTLRCSPRSGDLSVYWYQQSLDQGLQFLIQYYNGEERAKGNILERFSAQQFPDLHSELNLSSLELGDSALYFCASSVGLGGNNQPQHFGDGTRLSIL.

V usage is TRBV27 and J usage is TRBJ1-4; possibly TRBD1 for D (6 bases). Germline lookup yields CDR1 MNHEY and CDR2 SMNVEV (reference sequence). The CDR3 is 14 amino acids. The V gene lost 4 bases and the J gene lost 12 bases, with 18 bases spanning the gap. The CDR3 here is CASSSGVPPEELFF. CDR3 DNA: TGTGCCAGCAGTTCAGGGGTGCCCCCAGAGGAACTGTTTTTT.